This T cell receptor (beta chain) is from a study of shared clonotypes between healthy human individuals. The study, taken as a whole, reports: Non-shared clonotypes showed lower generation probabilities than clonotypes common to all four donors. Compared with memory subsets, naive subsets generally had larger estimated richness.

V was pared by 5 bases and J by 6 bases, with 13 bases between. From germline, CDR1 is SGHAT and CDR2 FQNNGV. The CDR3 is 13 residues long. About this clone: Its matching antigen is unknown.

Positive CCR7 selection of CD45RO-negative cells yielded the naive CD8 cells, and terminally differentiated effector memory CD45RA+ cells were excluded. The authors split each subset's genomic DNA evenly across several immunoSEQ plates. Per the original methods: Junction-only sequences without quality scores came from ImmunoSEQ, so filtering differed. TCRdb's table, derived via immunoSEQ multiplex PCR, lists solely in-frame clones and lacks some. V, J and clone size are taken as reported in that table, and D and trimming were inferred from the DNA itself. The data contain under 1 million clones, just over 95% of them singletons.

The chain employs TRBV11-2 and TRBJ1-2, with no clear D. The source of this sequence is a man between 25 and 39 years old in good health. Sequencing used naive CD8+ T cells sorted from blood. CDR3 residues: CASSPIKVHGYTF. The DNA for the CDR3 is TGTGCCAGCAGCCCCATTAAGGTCCATGGCTACACCTTC.